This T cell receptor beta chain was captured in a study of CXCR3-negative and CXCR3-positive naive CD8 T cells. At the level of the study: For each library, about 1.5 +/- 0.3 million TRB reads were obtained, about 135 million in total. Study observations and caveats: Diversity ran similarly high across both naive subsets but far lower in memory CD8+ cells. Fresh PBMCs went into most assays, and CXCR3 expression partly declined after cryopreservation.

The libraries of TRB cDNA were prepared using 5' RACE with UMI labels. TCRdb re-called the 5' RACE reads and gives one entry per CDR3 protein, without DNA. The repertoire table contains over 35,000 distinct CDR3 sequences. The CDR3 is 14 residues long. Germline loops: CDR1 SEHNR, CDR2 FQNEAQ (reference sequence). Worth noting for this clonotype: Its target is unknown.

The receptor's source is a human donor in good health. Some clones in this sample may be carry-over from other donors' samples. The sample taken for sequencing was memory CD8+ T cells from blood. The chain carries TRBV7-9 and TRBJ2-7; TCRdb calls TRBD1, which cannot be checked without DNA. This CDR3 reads CAGSLSGQGYEQYF.